What follows are 9 T cell receptor beta chains derived from one specimen sequenced in a study of a mutant IDH1 vaccine in newly diagnosed glioma. What these receptors recognize is not known. Clones were read by immunoSEQ multiplex PCR, and TCRdb kept only the in-frame ones, dropping some. The repertoire holds 35,000 to 45,000 clones, with 75% to 85% as singletons. This sample's time point: week 35, safety follow-up. A 20-mer mutant IDH1 peptide at 300 ug was injected subcutaneously with topical imiquimod. Here the sequenced sample was PBMCs, taken from a glioma patient whose treatment included an IDH1 peptide vaccine. Receptors were obtained from a woman in her fifties or sixties with glioma.

A few counts support this clone. The V gene is TRBV6-1, the J gene TRBJ1-5, with D maybe TRBD1 (5 bases). The V gene lost 11 bases and the J gene lost 0 bases, with 11 bases spanning the gap. The germline V gene encodes CDR1 MNHNS and CDR2 SASEGT. The CDR3 length is 13 residues. CDR3 DNA sequence: TGTGCCGGGGGGTGGGGTAGCAATCAGCCCCAGCATTTT. Its protein is CAGGWGSNQPQHF.

The chain recombines TRBV6-5 with TRBJ1-3; D is undetermined. Germline V lookup: CDR1 MNHEY, CDR2 SVGAGI. Trimming removed 4 bases from V and 1 base from J, with 5 bases in between. CDR3 size: 13 residues. The CDR3: CASSSTSGNTIYF. The CDR3 DNA is TGTGCCAGCAGTTCCACGTCTGGAAACACCATATATTTT.

The chain recombines TRBV5-8 with TRBJ2-2, with D perhaps being TRBD1 or TRBD2 (5 bases each). Germline lookup yields CDR1 SGHTS and CDR2 YDEGEE. Trimming took off 10 bases at V and 5 bases at J, with 12 bases between the two ends. The CDR3 sequence is 12 residues long. CDR3 in amino acids: CACKRGTGELFF. The DNA of the CDR3 is TGTGCCTGCAAGAGGGGAACCGGGGAGCTGTTTTTT.

V gene TRBV29-1 combines with J gene TRBJ2-3; D gene ambiguous. Germline values: CDR1 SQVTM, CDR2 ANQGSEA. V shed 3 bases and J shed 2 bases, with 3 bases lying between them. The CDR3 is made up of 11 amino acids. The CDR3 sequence: CSVDTTDTQYF. The CDR3 DNA follows: TGCAGCGTTGACACCACAGATACGCAGTATTTT.

The genes are TRBV10-3 and TRBJ1-5, with a possible D match to TRBD1 (5 bases). The length of the CDR3 is 13 residues. CDR1 is ENHRY, CDR2 SYGVKD, per germline. V was trimmed by 6 bases and J by 0 bases, leaving 6 bases between them. CDR3 sequence (DNA): TGTGCCATCAGGGACAATAGCAATCAGCCCCAGCATTTT. Its translation: CAIRDNSNQPQHF.

In its sample, this clone was seen once. CDR3 DNA: TGTGCCAGTAGACACAGGGAGTCTGGGGCCAACGTCCTGACTTTC. It specifies CASRHRESGANVLTF. The chain combines TRBV19 with TRBJ2-6; possible D gene TRBD1, 6 bases. This CDR3 has 15 amino acids. Trimming shortened V by 6 bases and J by 1 base, and 10 bases separated the two germline ends. In germline, CDR1 is LNHDA, CDR2 SQIVND (reference sequence).

The chain uses TRBV25-1 and TRBJ1-1, with D possibly matching TRBD1 (5 bases). Germline V gives CDR1 MGHDK, CDR2 SYGVNS. V gave up 6 bases and J gave up 0 bases, with 8 bases separating them. The CDR3 extends over 13 amino acids. CDR3 residues: CASRLGVNTEAFF. The CDR3 DNA reads as TGTGCCAGCAGGCTGGGGGTGAACACTGAAGCTTTCTTT. The complete variable domain, with remaining parts taken from reference TRBV25-1 and TRBJ1-1, reads EADIYQTPRYLVIGTGKKITLECSQTMGHDKMYWYQQDPGMELHLIHYSYGVNSTEKGDLSSESTVSRIRTEHFPLTLESARPSHTSQYLCASRLGVNTEAFFGQGTRLTVV.

This chain connects TRBV4-3 to TRBJ2-7, with a weak D call TRBD1 (6 bases). Germline V gene sequence: CDR1 LGHNA, CDR2 YSLEER. CDR3 length equals 15 residues. Trimming shortened V by 1 base and J by 1 base, and 11 bases separated the two germline ends. CDR3 protein: CASSQGAGASYEQYF. CDR3 coding DNA: TGCGCCAGCAGCCAAGGGGCAGGGGCGTCCTACGAGCAGTACTTC.

This clone was seen a handful of times. The CDR3 bases are TGTGCCAGCAGTTCCAGGGGAGATTATAATTCACCCCTCCACTTT. Amino acid sequence: CASSSRGDYNSPLHF. This chain joins TRBV6-6 and TRBJ1-6; TRBD1 is a possible D gene (6 bases). The ends were cut back, 4 bases at V and 4 bases at J, with 11 bases in the middle. In germline, CDR1 is MNHNY, CDR2 SVGAGI (reference sequence). The CDR3 runs 15 residues.